These 16 T cell receptor beta chains were sequenced from one sample in a study of blood T cell repertoires in COVID-19. The repertoire was sequenced with immunoSEQ multiplex PCR; TCRdb's copy has only in-frame clones and lacks some. The sample consists of 87,000 or so clones, over 75% of them appearing once. Sequenced sample: peripheral blood. These receptors were collected from a woman older than 75 with acute or convalescent COVID-19.

The CDR3 loop is CASSEYNGGNYGYTF. Here the CDR3 DNA reads TGTGCCAGCAGTGAATATAACGGGGGGAACTATGGCTACACCTTC. The rearrangement uses TRBV25-1 and TRBJ1-2; tentatively, D is TRBD1 (5 bases). The V gene's germline CDR1 is MGHDK and CDR2 SYGVNS. There are 15 residues in the CDR3. Trimming left V 0 bases short and J 2 bases short, with 10 bases between.

J is TRBJ2-1 and V is TRBV5-1, with TRBD1 matching over 8 bases. Trimming took 3 bases from V and 9 from J; bases not matched to a gene: 14. CDR1 SGHRS and CDR2 YFSETQ come from the germline V gene. The length of the CDR3 is 16 residues. The CDR3 bases are TGCGCCAGCAGCTCGCGATCCGGACAGGGAGGCGGTGAGCAGTTCTTC. Translation gives CASSSRSGQGGGEQFF.

This clone was seen a few times. The V and J genes are TRBV11-2 and TRBJ2-2, with D possibly matching TRBD2 (7 bases). The CDR3 is made up of 15 amino acids. Germline assignment: CDR1 SGHAT and CDR2 FQNNGV. Trimming shortened V by 5 bases and J by 7 bases, and 17 bases separated the two germline ends. As DNA, the CDR3 is TGTGCCAGCAGCAATCTGGGGGGGCCGATCGGGGAGCTGTTTTTT. Its protein product is CASSNLGGPIGELFF. The entire variable domain, with the rest obtained from reference TRBV11-2 and TRBJ2-2, is as follows: EAGVAQSPRYKIIEKRQSVAFWCNPISGHATLYWYQQILGQGPKLLIQFQNNGVVDDSQLPKDRFSAERLKGVDSTLKIQPAKLEDSAVYLCASSNLGGPIGELFFGEGSRLTVL.

The chain recombines TRBV2 with TRBJ1-1; maybe TRBD1 (6 bases). Germline CDR1 is SNHLY and CDR2 is FYNNEI. Trimming shortened V by 2 bases and J by 1 base, and 8 bases separated the two germline ends. The CDR3 is 14 residues long. The CDR3 is CASSERGSNTEAFF. The CDR3 nucleotides are TGTGCCAGCAGTGAAAGGGGGTCGAACACTGAAGCTTTCTTT.

The V call is TRBV2, the J call TRBJ2-2; TRBD1 might be the D (5 bases). The CDR3 is made up of 15 amino acids. V was clipped by 7 bases and J by 4 bases, with 16 bases between them. Germline loops: CDR1 SNHLY, CDR2 FYNNEI. Here the CDR3 reads CASTGQGRTTGELFF. CDR3 DNA: TGTGCCAGCACGGGTCAGGGTCGGACCACCGGGGAGCTGTTTTTT.

The sample holds a few counts of this clone. The chain couples TRBV11-2 to TRBJ2-5; the match to TRBD2 covers 14 bases. Germline trimming cut 5 bases from V and 0 bases from J; bases unmatched to any gene: 5. CDR1 and CDR2 from the germline V gene are SGHAT and FQNNGV. The CDR3 covers 17 residues. The CDR3 region is CASSRLAGGRYQETQYF. The CDR3 DNA follows: TGTGCCAGCAGCCGACTAGCGGGGGGGAGGTACCAAGAGACCCAGTACTTC.

The V call is TRBV5-5, the J call TRBJ1-2; TRBD1 matches 8 bases. The germline gives CDR1 SGHKS, CDR2 YYEKEE (reference sequence). Trimming at V came to 7 bases and at J to 4 bases, leaving 12 bases not matched to a gene. The length of the CDR3 is 15 residues. DNA of the CDR3: TGTGCCAGCCGCAAGGACAGGGTCGAGATCTATGGCTACACCTTC. This encodes CASRKDRVEIYGYTF.

The chain uses TRBV6-5 and TRBJ2-1; TRBD2 agrees at 7 bases. Germline V gene sequence: CDR1 MNHEY, CDR2 SVGAGI. There are 13 residues in the CDR3. V shed 6 bases, J shed 11 bases, and the junction held 10 bases outside the gene matches. CDR3 sequence (DNA): TGTGCCAGCAGGGCCGCGGGGGACGAAAAGCAGTTCTTC. Amino acid sequence: CASRAAGDEKQFF.

V usage is TRBV5-1 and J usage is TRBJ1-2; 9 bases fit TRBD1. V was clipped by 0 bases and J by 3 bases; unmatched bases: 0. CDR1 and CDR2 (germline): SGHRS, YFSETQ. There are 14 residues in the CDR3. Here the CDR3 reads CASSLGDRDYGYTF. CDR3 bases: TGCGCCAGCAGCTTGGGGGACAGGGACTATGGCTACACCTTC.

The CDR3 nucleotides are TGTGCCACCAGCAGAGTAAAGGCAGGGTCGGCTGGCTACACCTTC. It translates to CATSRVKAGSAGYTF. The chain carries TRBV15 and TRBJ1-2, with D possibly TRBD1 on 5 matching bases. The V end lost 1 base, the J end lost 7 bases, and 16 bases lay between the germline ends. Germline lookup yields CDR1 LNHNV and CDR2 YYDKDF (reference sequence). This CDR3 region has 15 residues.

This clone has a handful of counts. The chain is built from TRBV7-2 and TRBJ2-4; tentatively, D is TRBD1 (5 bases). Germline V gene data show CDR1 as SGHTA and CDR2 as FQGNSA. The V end was cut by 5 bases, the J end by 6 bases, with 17 bases between. This CDR3 comprises 15 residues. In DNA, the CDR3 is TGTGCCAGCAGCCCCCAAGGTCAGGACATAAACATTCAGTACTTC. Amino acid sequence: CASSPQGQDINIQYF.

The V call is TRBV5-4, the J call TRBJ2-4; 13 nucleotides line up with TRBD2. Trimming took 4 bases from V and 4 from J; bases not matched to a gene: 8. This CDR3 is built from 17 residues. Germline CDR1 is SGHNT and CDR2 is YYREEE (reference sequence). CDR3 bases: TGTGCCAGCAGCCCGGGACTAGCGGGACCCCATAAAAACATTCAGTACTTC. It specifies CASSPGLAGPHKNIQYF.

This chain connects TRBV5-1 to TRBJ2-3; D remains unclear. Deletions cut 3 bases from V and 3 bases from J, with 14 bases between. Germline CDR1 and CDR2: SGHRS and YFSETQ. The CDR3 has 15 amino acids. In DNA, the CDR3 is TGCGCCAGCAGCTCCAGTAGGCGGTCGACAGATACGCAGTATTTT. It yields the protein CASSSSRRSTDTQYF.

This chain connects TRBV19 to TRBJ1-1; 7 bases line up with TRBD1. The trim removed 0 bases at V and 1 base at J, leaving 2 bases unmatched. There are 15 residues in the CDR3. Per germline, CDR1 LNHDA and CDR2 SQIVND (reference sequence). DNA of the CDR3: TGTGCCAGTAGTATAGACCACAGGGGGAACACTGAAGCTTTCTTT. Its protein is CASSIDHRGNTEAFF.

This clone was recorded once. The chain recombines TRBV6-1 with TRBJ1-6; D might be TRBD1 (6 bases). This CDR3 comprises 15 residues. Between the trimmed V and J ends, which lost 1 base and 7 bases, there was a span of 11 bases. CDR1 is MNHNS, CDR2 SASEGT, per germline. In DNA form, the CDR3 reads TGTGCCAGCAGTGAAGGTTCCAGGGGCAATTCACCCCTCCACTTT. It specifies CASSEGSRGNSPLHF.

This clone was picked up a small number of times. The chain couples TRBV30 to TRBJ1-4; 8 bases agree with TRBD1. Germline trimming cut 7 bases from V and 8 bases from J; bases unmatched to any gene: 6. The germline CDR1 and CDR2 sequences are GTSNPN and SVGIG (reference sequence). The CDR3 has 12 amino acids. CDR3: CALLDRVEKLFF. DNA of the CDR3: TGTGCCTTACTGGACAGGGTCGAAAAACTGTTTTTT. The variable domain in full, with the rest retrieved from reference TRBV30 and TRBJ1-4, is SQTIHQWPATLVQPVGSPLSLECTVEGTSNPNLYWYRQAAGRGLQLLFYSVGIGQISSEVPQNLSASRPQDRQFILSSKKLLLSDSGFYLCALLDRVEKLFFGSGTQLSVL.